These 8 T cell receptor beta chains were sequenced from one sample in a study of T-cell reconstitution after alpha-beta-depleted transplantation in children. Molecular barcoding with unique molecular identifiers was used for the TCRbeta library. TCRdb redid the calling of the PCR reads with MiXCR, one entry per CDR3 protein. The sample comprises fewer than 350,000 distinct CDR3 sequences, 9.5% to 13% of which are singletons, and about a quarter rests with the top ten. The sequenced sample was peripheral blood, obtained 180 days after TCRalphabeta/CD19-depleted stem cell transplant. The source of these receptors is a male patient between 2 and 15 years old who had a stem cell transplant for chronic granulomatous disease, so the T cells may come from the graft donor.

CDR3: CASSPGLAGGTGELFF. The CDR3 nucleotides are TGTGCCAGCAGCCCTGGACTAGCGGGAGGGACCGGGGAGCTGTTTTTT. The V and J genes are TRBV5-4 and TRBJ2-2, with TRBD2 identical over 15 bases. The CDR3 is made up of 16 amino acids. V lost 4 bases to trimming and J lost 5 bases; unmatched junction nucleotides: 3. CDR1 is SGHNT, CDR2 YYREEE, per germline (reference sequence).

This clonotype has ten or more counts. This rearrangement joins TRBV20-1 to TRBJ1-2; 7 positions agree with TRBD1. Germline V gene data show CDR1 as DFQATT and CDR2 as SNEGSKA (reference sequence). The CDR3 runs to 14 residues. V dropped 3 bases and J dropped 4; count of bases not matched to a gene: 8. The CDR3 here is CSASTSDRAYGYTF. CDR3 nucleotide sequence: TGCAGTGCTAGCACCTCTGACAGGGCCTATGGCTACACCTTC.

A remark on this clonotype: A much larger clone is a single base away; this may be a read error. The chain combines TRBV12-3 or TRBV12-4 with TRBJ2-7; tentatively, D is TRBD2 (5 bases). The CDR3 sequence is 12 residues long. V shed 7 bases and J shed 4 bases, with 11 bases lying between them. CDR3 in DNA: TGTGCCAGCATCAAAGGACTTTACGAGCAGTACTTC. Its translation is CASIKGLYEQYF.

This clonotype occurred many times. The V and J genes are TRBV20-1 and TRBJ1-4; the D gene is possibly TRBD1 (6 bases). Germline V gene lookup returns CDR1 DFQATT and CDR2 SNEGSKA (reference sequence). V was pared by 6 bases and J by 6 bases, with 11 bases between. The CDR3 runs to 12 residues. The CDR3 loop reads CSAQGGDEKLFF. The CDR3 DNA reads TGCAGTGCACAGGGCGGGGATGAAAAACTGTTTTTT.

The sample holds many counts of this clonotype. The chain carries TRBV2 and TRBJ2-6; D possibly corresponds to TRBD1 (5 bases). Trimming took 11 bases from V and 0 from J, leaving 8 bases between them. The CDR3 totals 13 residues. Germline CDR1 reads SNHLY; CDR2 reads FYNNEI. The DNA of the CDR3 is TGTGCCTCACAGGCCTCTGGGGCCAACGTCCTGACTTTC. As protein: CASQASGANVLTF.

The V call is TRBV5-6, the J call TRBJ1-5; D is undetermined. The CDR3 sequence is 14 residues long. Germline CDR1 reads SGHDT; CDR2 reads YYEEEE. Trimming stripped 1 base from V and 0 bases from J, with 5 bases between. The CDR3 is CASSLWGSNQPQHF. In DNA, the CDR3 is TGTGCCAGCAGCTTGTGGGGTAGCAATCAGCCCCAGCATTTT.

The sample holds many counts of this clonotype. The J gene is TRBJ2-6, the V gene TRBV20-1, with TRBD1 matching over 11 bases. CDR1 is DFQATT, CDR2 SNEGSKA, per germline (reference sequence). V was pared by 5 bases and J by 0 bases, with 3 bases of the junction left unmatched. The CDR3 sequence is 16 residues long. The CDR3 here is CSARDRGNSGANVLTF. The CDR3 DNA reads as TGCAGTGCTCGGGACAGGGGGAACTCTGGGGCCAACGTCCTGACTTTC.

This clonotype turned up a few times. The J gene is TRBJ2-7, the V gene TRBV2; possibly TRBD1 for D (6 bases). CDR3 length equals 16 residues. In germline, CDR1 is SNHLY, CDR2 FYNNEI. The V gene lost 1 base and the J gene lost 4 bases, with 17 bases spanning the gap. The CDR3 region is CASSEGIFGTKYEQYF. CDR3 nucleotides: TGTGCCAGCAGTGAAGGAATTTTCGGGACAAAGTACGAGCAGTACTTC.